This TCR beta chain was identified in a study of T cell responses to AZD1222 COVID-19 vaccine (dated by TCRdb to the early 2020s). Study-wide context: A total of approximately 230 trial participants underwent TCR sequencing, of whom 207 received two doses of AZD1222 and about 25 received two doses of the MenACWY control vaccine. Enrollment into the trials was organized by age into subgroups of 18-55, 56-69 and 70-plus years, and those subgroups contained around 150, 28 and 57 TCR-sequenced participants, respectively.

On the study overall, not on this receptor specifically: CD4 TCRs associated with the vaccine covered the entire spike protein, and the dominant responses were in regions 160-218 and 743-854. No day 14 peak-response samples were available, so repertoires were characterized only after the peak T cell response. Spike-specific TCR breadth and depth rose significantly after two AZD1222 doses compared with day 0 and with MenACWY recipients. Conclusions about previously exposed vaccinees are limited because only six or seven AZD1222 recipients were SARS-CoV-2 seropositive at baseline. Participants were mostly white British, with more females than males. The authors suggested clonal diversity may have been underestimated. The 56-69-year group was small, and its depth increase did not reach significance, likely because of low power. Reportedly, close to half of the unique spike-specific TCRs recognized epitopes lying outside the regions that are mutated in the B.1.351 and B.1.1.7 variants.

Comment on this clone: It lacks a known antigen. No per-base quality is available; no much larger clone lies one base away.

The sample's time point label is to be understood as: about 28 days (+/-7) after the second vaccine dose. AZD1222 recipients with second doses at about 4 weeks or about 12 weeks were pooled, because spike-specific TCR depth and breadth did not differ between schedules. Samples from vaccinated people were obtained from the UK trials COV001 and COV002, which included a single-blind randomized controlled phase 2/3 trial of AZD1222 (ChAdOx1 nCoV-19) in healthy adults. For TCRbeta chain sequencing, PBMC samples from trial participants were taken at day 0 and at day 28 after the second dose. V is cut by 4 bases and J by 4 bases, and the space between the germline ends is 16 bases. Including the terminal cysteine and phenylalanine, the CDR3 comprises 16 residues. Just CDR3 DNA is preserved here, 48 bases in frame from base 1. Sequences LGHNA (CDR1) and YNFKEQ (CDR2) are obtained from the germline V gene.

The CDR3 regions of human TCRbeta chains were subjected to immunosequencing. Per the source publication's procedure: TCRs in the repertoires were compared against a reference library of SARS-CoV-2-specific TCRs that had been generated with the MIRA antigen-specificity platform. Breadth was defined as the fraction of unique TCRs that were SARS-CoV-2-associated, and depth was defined as the fraction of total T cells that were SARS-CoV-2-associated. Using the MIRA data, each spike-specific TCR was assigned both to the spike region to which the TCR was reactive and to a CD4 or CD8 class. Log10-transformed breadth and depth values were compared by one-way ANOVA with Sidak's multiple comparisons tests. This immuneACCESS table, as held by TCRdb, lists in-frame sequences with V and J called but not all clones. Of the missing ones, under half trace to an unresolved V gene in checked studies; the others have no known cause. That table furnishes V, J and clone size, whereas the DNA furnished D and trimming. Within this sample are tens of thousands of clones, with roughly 87% of them counted one time only. Less than 3.5% of the sample is held by the ten biggest clonotypes.

The chain employs TRBV4-2 and TRBJ2-2; the D segment could be TRBD2, given 5 matching bases. The sequence was collected from an adult who received the AZD1222 COVID-19 vaccine. The sample here was peripheral blood, taken 28 days after the second AZD1222 dose. The sequenced DNA: TGTGCCAGCAGCCCCGGGGAAAAATCGGGCACCGGGGAGCTGTTTTTT. The encoded protein is CASSPGEKSGTGELFF.